The present TCR beta chain was sequenced within a study of T cells in Graves' hyperthyroidism and ophthalmopathy. Study-level findings and limits: Stable hyperthyroidism was separated from ophthalmopathy by a model based on 13 V-J features.

To note about this clonotype: Its antigen is as yet unknown.

Researchers amplified the TCR beta CDR3 regions from RNA transcripts. HTBI primers were used for first-round RT-PCR of the TCR CDR3. TCRdb redid the calling of the multiplex PCR reads with MiXCR, one entry per CDR3 protein. The sample holds around 530,000 distinct CDR3 sequences, 17% seen once. Patients were excluded for uncontrolled infection, other autoimmune disease, pregnancy or lactation. The PBMCs were sourced from fresh peripheral blood (around 9.3 ml). Germline V gene lookup returns CDR1 SGHTA and CDR2 FQGNSA. The CDR3 is 16 amino acids. With V trimmed by 1 base and J by 0 bases, 5 bases remained unmatched.

The sequenced sample consisted of blood. The V gene is TRBV7-2, the J gene TRBJ2-7, with 8 nucleotides matching TRBD2. This TCR derives from a woman aged 18-30 years with Graves' ophthalmopathy. In nucleotides, the CDR3 is TGTGCCAGCAGCTTAGTGCCAGCGGGAGTCTCCTACGAGCAGTACTTC. Protein sequence: CASSLVPAGVSYEQYF.